This entry lists 29 T cell receptor beta chains sequenced from one sample in a study of blood T cell repertoires in COVID-19. The protocol was immunoSEQ multiplex PCR, while the TCRdb copy is restricted to in-frame clones and leaves out a portion. The sample lists around 180,000 clones; around 67% were seen once. Sequenced input: peripheral blood. The receptors shown here come from a woman older than 75 with acute or convalescent COVID-19.

The chain employs TRBV11-2 and TRBJ2-5, with 10 bases fitting TRBD2. Germline V lookup: CDR1 SGHAT, CDR2 FQNNGV. V shed 6 bases, J shed 2 bases, and the junction held 6 bases outside the gene matches. The CDR3 length is 15 residues. The CDR3 spells CASRGLAEIQETQYF. CDR3 nucleotide sequence: TGTGCCAGCAGAGGACTAGCGGAAATTCAAGAGACCCAGTACTTC.

This clone was seen only once. The identical CDR3 is also encoded by other nucleotide sequences in the sample. This sequence joins TRBV4-1 and TRBJ2-1, with 7 bases that match TRBD2. After removal of 1 base from V and 7 bases from J, the junction contained 13 bases not matched to a gene. The CDR3 extends over 17 amino acids. Germline CDR1 MGHRA, CDR2 YSYEKL. The CDR3 sequence is CASSQGGRLAGRNEQFF. For the CDR3, the DNA is TGCGCCAGCAGCCAAGGTGGGCGACTAGCAGGGAGGAATGAGCAGTTCTTC.

This rearrangement joins TRBV30 to TRBJ2-2; D is uncertain. This CDR3 is 11 amino acids long. V gave up 7 bases and J gave up 5 bases, with 8 bases separating them. Germline V gene sequence: CDR1 GTSNPN, CDR2 SVGIG (reference sequence). CDR3 DNA: TGTGCCTACAGCCAGACCGGGGAGCTGTTTTTT. It is translated as CAYSQTGELFF.

The CDR3 DNA is TGTGCCAGCTCACCCCCCCGGACTAGCGGGAATTCAAATGAGCAGTTCTTC. It yields the protein CASSPPRTSGNSNEQFF. The V and J genes are TRBV18 and TRBJ2-1; TRBD2 matches at 12 bases. After removal of 3 bases from V and 7 bases from J, the junction contained 10 bases not matched to a gene. The CDR3 extends over 17 amino acids. In germline, CDR1 is KGHSH, CDR2 LQKENI.

This clone was seen just once. This chain joins TRBV3-1 (or the pseudogene TRBV3-2) and TRBJ1-2, with D tentatively TRBD1 (5 bases). Trimming stripped 3 bases from V and 0 bases from J, with 5 bases between. Germline CDR1 reads LGHDT; CDR2 reads YNNKEL (reference sequence). CDR3 length: 13 amino acids. CDR3 loop: CASSQTANYGYTF. The CDR3, as DNA: TGTGCCAGCAGCCAGACAGCTAACTATGGCTACACCTTC.

This chain connects TRBV27 to TRBJ2-2; D is uncertain. Looked up from germline, CDR1 is MNHEY and CDR2 is SMNVEV (reference sequence). The V and J ends lost 8 bases and 2 bases respectively, with 9 bases between them. The CDR3 is 13 amino acids. The DNA of the CDR3 is TGTGCCAGCTGGAACAGAAACACCGGGGAGCTGTTTTTT. Protein: CASWNRNTGELFF.

The table lists this clone with a few counts. The J gene is TRBJ1-1, the V gene TRBV18, with 9 positions matching TRBD1. CDR1 and CDR2 from the germline V gene are KGHSH and LQKENI. V shed 3 bases and J 3 bases; nucleotides not matched to a gene: 2. The CDR3 contains 14 residues. CDR3 loop: CASSPGQGYTEAFF. The CDR3 DNA reads as TGTGCCAGCTCACCGGGACAGGGTTACACTGAAGCTTTCTTT.

The sample holds one count of this clone. The V and J genes are TRBV7-3 and TRBJ2-1; 9 nucleotides line up with TRBD1. The length of the CDR3 is 15 residues. From germline, CDR1 is SGHTA and CDR2 FQGTGA. After removal of 4 bases from V and 9 bases from J, the junction contained 10 bases not matched to a gene. CDR3: CASSSTGQGGSEQFF. The CDR3, as DNA: TGTGCCAGCAGCTCCACGGGACAGGGTGGGTCTGAGCAGTTCTTC.

The rearrangement uses TRBV19 and TRBJ1-1; D uncertain. The CDR3 spans 13 residues. Trimming removed 5 bases at V and 0 bases at J, with 7 bases between. Per the germline V gene, CDR1 is LNHDA and CDR2 is SQIVND (reference sequence). The CDR3 DNA sequence: TGTGCCAGTAGTTCAGGAATGAACACTGAAGCTTTCTTT. Residues: CASSSGMNTEAFF.

This rearrangement joins TRBV27 to TRBJ2-7; TRBD2 agrees at 7 bases. Germline CDR1 and CDR2: MNHEY and SMNVEV (reference sequence). The CDR3 spans 12 residues. With V trimmed by 6 bases and J by 10 bases, 9 bases remained unmatched. Here the CDR3 reads CASRGDYSKQYF. CDR3 DNA sequence: TGTGCCAGCAGGGGGGACTATTCTAAACAGTACTTC.

The V and J genes are TRBV5-1 and TRBJ1-2; TRBD1 agrees at 7 bases. The germline CDR1 and CDR2 sequences are SGHRS and YFSETQ. V was clipped by 4 bases and J by 3 bases; unmatched bases: 3. This CDR3 spans 13 amino acids. The DNA for the CDR3 is TGCGCCAGCAGCGCGCAGGGGGACTATGGCTACACCTTC. Its translation: CASSAQGDYGYTF.

This chain uses TRBV19 with TRBJ2-1; 8 bases line up with TRBD2. Per germline, CDR1 LNHDA and CDR2 SQIVND (reference sequence). This CDR3 comprises 17 residues. Unmatched junction bases numbered 13, after V lost 6 bases and J lost 3 bases. DNA for the CDR3: TGTGCCAGTAGCGATCGACGAGCGGGAGACGTCTACAATGAGCAGTTCTTC. It is translated as CASSDRRAGDVYNEQFF.

V and J are TRBV28 and TRBJ1-6; D is unclear. V was trimmed by 3 bases and J by 7 bases, leaving 7 bases between them. The CDR3 runs to 13 residues. Germline CDR1 and CDR2: MDHEN and SYDVKM. The CDR3 spells CASSLVQNSPLHF. CDR3 bases: TGTGCCAGCAGTTTGGTCCAGAATTCACCCCTCCACTTT.

This clone has just one count. For the CDR3, the DNA is TGTGCCAGCACTATCCCACTAGCGGGAGTCAATGAGCAGTTCTTC. This codes for CASTIPLAGVNEQFF. The chain employs TRBV28 and TRBJ2-1; the match to TRBD2 covers 11 bases. The CDR3 has 15 residues. J lost 6 bases, V lost 7 bases, and 8 bases had no gene match. Germline lookup yields CDR1 MDHEN and CDR2 SYDVKM.

This chain connects TRBV7-9 to TRBJ2-3; 9 nucleotides align to TRBD2. The CDR3 is made up of 14 amino acids. J was trimmed by 4 bases and V by 3 bases; bases with no gene match: 2. CDR1 and CDR2 (germline): SEHNR, FQNEAQ (reference sequence). This CDR3 is CASSFSGSADTQYF. The CDR3 DNA follows: TGTGCCAGCAGCTTTAGCGGGAGCGCAGATACGCAGTATTTT.

This clone showed up just once. The V call is TRBV10-3, the J call TRBJ2-2; D remains unclear. CDR1 and CDR2 from the germline V gene are ENHRY and SYGVKD. The CDR3 totals 14 residues. Trimming left V 6 bases short and J 6 bases short, with 14 bases between. The CDR3 loop reads CAISSDVGAGELFF. CDR3 DNA: TGTGCCATCAGCTCGGATGTCGGAGCCGGGGAGCTGTTTTTT.

The genes are TRBV7-2 and TRBJ1-3; perhaps TRBD1 as D (6 bases). The CDR3 loop spans 15 amino acids. Trimming stripped 1 base from V and 0 bases from J, with 7 bases between. Germline V gives CDR1 SGHTA, CDR2 FQGNSA. CDR3 sequence reads: CASSLGRGSGNTIYF. CDR3 coding DNA: TGTGCCAGCAGCTTAGGCAGGGGCTCTGGAAACACCATATATTTT.

The rearrangement links TRBV5-4 to TRBJ1-1; TRBD1 matches 8 bases. The CDR3 spans 17 residues. Germline loops: CDR1 SGHNT, CDR2 YYREEE (reference sequence). V lost 4 bases and J lost 3; bases outside the gene matches: 14. The CDR3 is CASSGGQGRAGDTEAFF. The CDR3 DNA is TGTGCCAGCAGCGGTGGACAGGGCAGGGCGGGGGACACTGAAGCTTTCTTT.

V gene TRBV10-3 combines with J gene TRBJ2-5; D unclear. V dropped 0 bases and J dropped 0 bases, with 5 bases sitting between them. From germline, CDR1 is ENHRY and CDR2 SYGVKD. This CDR3 is built from 14 residues. CDR3 region: CAISESTDQETQYF. As DNA, the CDR3 is TGTGCCATCAGTGAGTCCACAGACCAAGAGACCCAGTACTTC.

CDR3 bases: TGTGCCAGCAGTACGGACACCCAGATGACTGAAGCTTTCTTT. Amino acid sequence: CASSTDTQMTEAFF. The chain employs TRBV28 and TRBJ1-1; possibly TRBD1 for D (5 bases). From germline, CDR1 is MDHEN and CDR2 SYDVKM. Trimming took 5 bases from V and 5 from J, leaving 15 bases between them. The CDR3 has 14 residues. Full variable domain (missing parts from reference TRBV28 and TRBJ1-1): DVKVTQSSRYLVKRTGEKVFLECVQDMDHENMFWYRQDPGLGLRLIYFSYDVKMKEKGDIPEGYSVSREKKERFSLILESASTNQTSMYLCASSTDTQMTEAFFGQGTRLTVV.

This sequence joins TRBV5-4 and TRBJ2-3; 11 bases line up with TRBD2. Trimming removed 0 bases from V and 0 bases from J; junction bases left unmatched: 0. Germline V gives CDR1 SGHNT, CDR2 YYREEE (reference sequence). CDR3 length: 16 amino acids. CDR3 DNA: TGTGCCAGCAGCTTGGGGACTAGCGGGAGCACAGATACGCAGTATTTT. As protein: CASSLGTSGSTDTQYF.

This clone was recorded a few times. This rearrangement joins TRBV6-5 to TRBJ2-3; 12 bases line up with TRBD2. After removal of 2 bases from V and 0 bases from J, the junction contained 0 bases not matched to a gene. Germline CDR1 reads MNHEY; CDR2 reads SVGAGI. The CDR3 is 16 residues long. Written as DNA, the CDR3 is TGTGCCAGCAGTTACGGGACTAGCGGGAGCACAGATACGCAGTATTTT. Its protein is CASSYGTSGSTDTQYF.

V usage is TRBV7-2 and J usage is TRBJ1-1, with D perhaps matching TRBD1 (6 bases). The germline CDR1 and CDR2 sequences are SGHTA and FQGNSA. The V end lost 4 bases, the J end lost 6 bases, and 18 bases lay between the germline ends. The length of the CDR3 is 15 residues. The CDR3 nucleotides read TGTGCCAGCAGCTCTATCACAGGGAGTATAGCTGAAGCTTTCTTT. It translates to CASSSITGSIAEAFF. The complete variable domain, with remaining parts taken from reference TRBV7-2 and TRBJ1-1, reads GAGVSQSPSNKVTEKGKDVELRCDPISGHTALYWYRQSLGQGLEFLIYFQGNSAPDKSGLPSDRFSAERTGGSVSTLTIQRTQQEDSAVYLCASSSITGSIAEAFFGQGTRLTVV.

This sequence joins TRBV4-1 and TRBJ2-7, with TRBD2 identical over 10 bases. CDR1 MGHRA and CDR2 YSYEKL come from the germline V gene. The CDR3 consists of 17 residues. V trimming: 6 bases; J trimming: 5 bases; junction bases outside the gene matches: 16. This CDR3 reads CASSEVLGRAGGHEQYF. CDR3 nucleotides: TGCGCCAGCAGTGAAGTACTAGGGCGAGCGGGAGGGCACGAGCAGTACTTC.

The rearrangement links TRBV3-1 (or the pseudogene TRBV3-2) to TRBJ2-3; D is ambiguous. With 2 bases removed from V and 2 bases from J, the gap between germline ends came to 8 bases. Per the germline V gene, CDR1 is LGHDT and CDR2 is YNNKEL (reference sequence). This CDR3 has 14 residues. CDR3 bases: TGTGCCAGCAGCCAAATTTCCCTCACAGATACGCAGTATTTT. Protein: CASSQISLTDTQYF.

The count of this clone is one. The V call is TRBV7-6, the J call TRBJ2-5; TRBD1 aligns across 8 bases. Germline V CDR1 and CDR2: SGHVS, FNYEAQ. V trimming: 5 bases; J trimming: 2 bases; junction bases outside the gene matches: 7. There are 15 residues in the CDR3. CDR3 in DNA: TGTGCCAGCAGCGGAGGCTGGACAGGGCAAGAGACCCAGTACTTC. Translation gives CASSGGWTGQETQYF.

This clone appeared a few times. The chain recombines TRBV7-2 with TRBJ2-1; 9 nucleotides line up with TRBD1. CDR1 and CDR2 (germline): SGHTA, FQGNSA. The CDR3 consists of 15 residues. Losses at the gene ends were 5 bases for V and 10 bases for J; bases not matched to a gene: 12. CDR3 amino acids: CASSPAGTGFFEQFF. The CDR3 DNA follows: TGTGCCAGCAGCCCCGCCGGGACAGGGTTTTTCGAGCAGTTCTTC.

This clone was found a few times. The chain recombines TRBV7-9 with TRBJ2-4; TRBD2 matches 7 bases. Unmatched junction bases numbered 7, after V lost 5 bases and J lost 3 bases. Germline loops: CDR1 SEHNR, CDR2 FQNEAQ (reference sequence). This CDR3 comprises 15 residues. In DNA, the CDR3 is TGTGCCAGCAGCCTCGCTAGCGGAGTCAAAAACATTCAGTACTTC. Residues: CASSLASGVKNIQYF.

The chain combines TRBV5-1 with TRBJ1-4; the match to TRBD1 covers 9 bases. V dropped 4 bases and J dropped 3; count of bases not matched to a gene: 7. CDR3 length: 16 amino acids. Germline CDR1 SGHRS, CDR2 YFSETQ. The CDR3 spells CASSLQQGAANEKLFF. The CDR3, as DNA: TGCGCCAGCAGCCTACAACAGGGGGCGGCTAATGAAAAACTGTTTTTT.